These 15 T cell receptor beta chains share one sample of origin, sequenced in a study of T-cell memory formation after mild COVID-19. TCRdb processed the 5' RACE reads anew with MiXCR; each CDR3 protein has one entry. Of around 440,000 distinct CDR3 sequences listed, about 20% are singletons. Sequenced material: PBMCs or a T cell subset sorted from them (not recorded which). The receptors stem from an adult woman who had mild COVID-19 (a few samples of this study predate the infection). Cell type and time point are not known.

This clonotype was found a few times. The chain carries TRBV14 and TRBJ2-7; 13 bases are a match to TRBD2. The germline V gene has CDR1 SGHDN and CDR2 FVKESK. The CDR3 runs 18 residues. Trimming took 4 bases from V and 2 from J; bases not matched to a gene: 11. The CDR3 protein is CASSPLRGLAGSTYEQYF. The CDR3 DNA is TGTGCCAGCAGCCCCTTACGGGGACTAGCGGGATCAACCTACGAGCAGTACTTC.

This clonotype came up a few times. The chain uses TRBV7-2 and TRBJ2-2; 11 bases align to TRBD1. After removal of 3 bases from V and 5 bases from J, the junction contained 5 bases not matched to a gene. The CDR3 sequence is 16 residues long. Germline values: CDR1 SGHTA, CDR2 FQGNSA. The CDR3 DNA reads TGTGCCAGCAGCTTCGCCGGGACAGGGGGGACCGGGGAGCTGTTTTTT. Residues: CASSFAGTGGTGELFF. Full variable domain (missing parts from reference TRBV7-2 and TRBJ2-2): GAGVSQSPSNKVTEKGKDVELRCDPISGHTALYWYRQSLGQGLEFLIYFQGNSAPDKSGLPSDRFSAERTGGSVSTLTIQRTQQEDSAVYLCASSFAGTGGTGELFFGEGSRLTVL.

The chain joins TRBV6-6 to TRBJ2-7, with 9 nucleotides matching TRBD1. V lost 4 bases, J lost 4 bases, and 8 bases stayed unmatched. This CDR3 is 15 amino acids long. The germline V gene encodes CDR1 MNHNY and CDR2 SVGAGI (reference sequence). The CDR3 bases are TGTGCCAGCAGTTCACCGGGACAGGGTTTTTACGAGCAGTACTTC. It codes for CASSSPGQGFYEQYF.

The chain links TRBV12-3 or TRBV12-4 to TRBJ1-1; 11 bases are shared with TRBD1. Trimming removed 6 bases from V and 8 bases from J; junction bases left unmatched: 5. This CDR3 region has 13 residues. The CDR3 loop is CASSGQGALEAFF. As DNA, the CDR3 is TGTGCCAGCAGCGGACAGGGGGCTTTGGAAGCTTTCTTT.

This clonotype was seen a few times. The gene calls are TRBV7-9 and TRBJ2-1; 9 bases map to TRBD2. The germline V gene encodes CDR1 SEHNR and CDR2 FQNEAQ (reference sequence). The J segment lost 8 bases and the V segment lost 5 bases, leaving 10 bases of the junction unmatched. The CDR3 loop spans 15 amino acids. The CDR3 nucleotides are TGTGCCAGCAGCGCCAGGGGCGGGAGGGCCCATGAGCAGTTCTTC. Translated, it gives CASSARGGRAHEQFF. Full variable domain (outside the CDR3, taken from reference TRBV7-9 and TRBJ2-1): DTGVSQNPRHKITKRGQNVTFRCDPISEHNRLYWYRQTLGQGPEFLTYFQNEAQLEKSRLLSDRFSAERPKGSFSTLEIQRTEQGDSAMYLCASSARGGRAHEQFFGPGTRLTVL.

Here the CDR3 reads CTSSQAGGTYEQYF. The CDR3 DNA is TGCACCAGCAGCCAGGCGGGGGGGACCTACGAGCAGTACTTC. This chain joins TRBV1 and TRBJ2-7; the table's D call TRBD2 went unverified against the DNA. TRBV1 is labeled a pseudogene. The CDR3 has 14 residues.

About this clonotype: A single base separates this from a much larger clone, so it may be a read error. This chain connects TRBV2 to TRBJ2-1; tentative D call: TRBD2 (7 bases). Germline CDR1 is SNHLY and CDR2 is FYNNEI. The CDR3 spans 18 residues. V was pared by 3 bases and J by 4 bases, with 22 bases between. The CDR3 spells CASSDWEGRKRGYNEQFF. Written as DNA, the CDR3 is TGTGCCAGCAGTGATTGGGAGGGGCGGAAGAGGGGGTACAATGAGCAGTTCTTC.

This clonotype came up a few times. V and J are TRBV18 and TRBJ2-5; possible D gene TRBD1, 6 bases. Trimming took off 2 bases at V and 3 bases at J, with 10 bases between the two ends. The CDR3 is 14 residues long. Germline CDR1 reads KGHSH; CDR2 reads LQKENI. The CDR3 region is CASSPWDTEETQYF. CDR3 nucleotides: TGTGCCAGCTCACCATGGGACACTGAAGAGACCCAGTACTTC.

The chain carries TRBV27 and TRBJ2-7; tentative D call: TRBD2 (7 bases). This CDR3 has 13 amino acids. Trimming removed 3 bases from V and 5 bases from J, with 11 bases in between. CDR1 is MNHEY and CDR2 is SMNVEV in the germline V gene (reference sequence). The CDR3 nucleotides read TGTGCCAGCAGTTTTAAGGGGGGGAACGAGCAGTACTTC. Translated, it gives CASSFKGGNEQYF.

The rearrangement joins TRBV2 to TRBJ1-6; D is unresolved. Trimming took 7 bases from V and 6 from J, leaving 13 bases between them. Germline CDR1 SNHLY, CDR2 FYNNEI. The CDR3 is 14 amino acids. This CDR3 reads CASNPDLANSPLHF. In DNA form, the CDR3 reads TGTGCCAGCAACCCCGACCTCGCTAATTCACCCCTCCACTTT.

In this sample, this clonotype turned up a few times. The junction does not match germline at one end; this may be a read error. J is TRBJ1-5 and V is TRBV7-9; D unresolved. CDR3 size: 14 residues. CDR1 is SEHNR, CDR2 FQNEAQ, per germline (reference sequence). DNA of the CDR3: TGTGCCAGCAGCATAGCTGATCCTAATCAGCCCCAGCATTTT. It encodes CASSIADPNQPQHF.

This clonotype was detected only a few times. The chain joins TRBV13 to TRBJ2-1; 9 bases are a match to TRBD2. Germline trimming cut 4 bases from V and 6 bases from J; bases unmatched to any gene: 7. This CDR3 region has 15 residues. CDR1 PRHDT and CDR2 FYEKMQ come from the germline V gene (reference sequence). The CDR3 spells CASSSGLARGNEQFF. The CDR3 DNA follows: TGTGCCAGCAGCTCGGGACTAGCCAGGGGCAATGAGCAGTTCTTC.

This chain connects TRBV7-6 to TRBJ2-7; perhaps TRBD2 as D (5 bases). V lost 1 base and J lost 2, with 9 bases in between. Germline-derived CDR1 and CDR2 are SGHVS and FNYEAQ. The CDR3 covers 14 residues. In DNA form, the CDR3 reads TGTGCCAGCAGCTTAGGGACTGAAACCTACGAGCAGTACTTC. This translates into CASSLGTETYEQYF. Drawing the rest from reference TRBV7-6 and TRBJ2-7, the complete variable domain is GAGVSQSPRYKVTKRGQDVALRCDPISGHVSLYWYRQALGQGPEFLTYFNYEAQQDKSGLPNDRFSAERPEGSISTLTIQRTEQRDSAMYRCASSLGTETYEQYFGPGTRLTVT.

On this clonotype itself: A read error may explain this, as a much larger clone is one base away. V and J are TRBV7-3 and TRBJ2-1; perhaps TRBD2 as D (5 bases). The V and J ends lost 4 bases and 7 bases respectively, with 17 bases between them. The CDR3 is made up of 15 amino acids. The germline gives CDR1 SGHTA, CDR2 FQGTGA. The CDR3 nucleotides read TGTGCCAGCAGCTGGTTAGATGGGTCGGGGAATGAGCAGTTCTTC. This codes for CASSWLDGSGNEQFF.

The chain combines TRBV6-2 or TRBV6-3 with TRBJ2-6; D gene unclear. Germline-derived CDR1 and CDR2 are MNHEY and SVGEGT. The CDR3 contains 17 residues. The V and J ends lost 7 bases and 0 bases respectively, with 16 bases between them. CDR3 sequence reads: CASTSLGPSSGANVLTF. CDR3 sequence (DNA): TGTGCCAGCACCTCGTTGGGCCCAAGCTCTGGGGCCAACGTCCTGACTTTC.